These 27 T cell receptor beta chains were all obtained from the same sample, sequenced in a study of blood T cell repertoires in COVID-19. Profiling relied on immunoSEQ multiplex PCR, and the TCRdb table lists in-frame clones only, not all of them. The sample has 50,000 to 80,000 clones, roughly 86% seen once. Sequences were obtained from peripheral blood. The receptor source for this set is a man in his sixties with acute or convalescent COVID-19.

J is TRBJ1-1 and V is TRBV3-1 (or the pseudogene TRBV3-2); maybe TRBD1 (5 bases). This CDR3 has 17 amino acids. The V gene's germline CDR1 is LGHDT and CDR2 YNNKEL (reference sequence). Trimming took off 4 bases at V and 0 bases at J, with 18 bases between the two ends. CDR3 nucleotide sequence: TGTGCCAGCAGCCGTGTAACAGGAATCTTCATGAACACTGAAGCTTTCTTT. Encoded protein: CASSRVTGIFMNTEAFF.

The chain carries TRBV6-5 and TRBJ1-6; D gene unclear. The CDR3 runs 14 residues. Looked up from germline, CDR1 is MNHEY and CDR2 is SVGAGI. V shed 7 bases and J shed 0 bases, with 7 bases lying between them. CDR3 protein: CASKRGSYNSPLHF. In DNA form, the CDR3 reads TGTGCCAGCAAGAGAGGCTCCTATAATTCACCCCTCCACTTT.

This chain links TRBV5-4 with TRBJ2-7; the match to TRBD1 covers 8 bases. The CDR3 is 14 amino acids. V dropped 0 bases and J dropped 3; count of bases not matched to a gene: 2. Looked up from germline, CDR1 is SGHNT and CDR2 is YYREEE (reference sequence). The CDR3 loop reads CASSLAQGVYEQYF. In nucleotides, the CDR3 is TGTGCCAGCAGCTTGGCACAGGGGGTCTACGAGCAGTACTTC.

The CDR3 nucleotides are TGTGCCAGCAGTTATGACAGGGGATATGGGATGAACACTGAAGCTTTCTTT. Translation: CASSYDRGYGMNTEAFF. The rearrangement joins TRBV27 to TRBJ1-1, with TRBD1 matching over 8 bases. With V trimmed by 4 bases and J by 0 bases, 10 bases remained unmatched. CDR3 length: 17 amino acids. CDR1 and CDR2 (germline): MNHEY, SMNVEV (reference sequence).

This chain connects TRBV24-1 to TRBJ2-3, with TRBD1 matching 7 bases. The V gene's germline CDR1 is KGHDR and CDR2 SFDVKD. After removal of 3 bases from V and 1 base from J, the junction contained 3 bases not matched to a gene. This CDR3 is 15 amino acids long. The CDR3 DNA reads as TGTGCCACCAGTGATGGGGACAGAGGCACAGATACGCAGTATTTT. Amino acid sequence: CATSDGDRGTDTQYF.

V usage is TRBV6-1 and J usage is TRBJ1-1; no clear D gene. Trimming pared 2 bases from V and 4 bases from J, leaving 8 bases between. Germline CDR1 MNHNS, CDR2 SASEGT. The CDR3 runs to 13 residues. The CDR3 loop is CASSEMIGTEAFF. The CDR3, as DNA: TGTGCCAGCAGTGAAATGATCGGCACTGAAGCTTTCTTT.

V usage is TRBV27 and J usage is TRBJ1-1; D is possibly TRBD1 (5 bases). The germline V gene has CDR1 MNHEY and CDR2 SMNVEV (reference sequence). The CDR3 totals 14 residues. V lost 7 bases and J lost 3, with 15 bases in between. In DNA, the CDR3 is TGTGCCAGCATAGGTAACGGGGGGGACACTGAAGCTTTCTTT. Protein product: CASIGNGGDTEAFF.

This rearrangement joins TRBV3-1 (or the pseudogene TRBV3-2) to TRBJ1-2; 7 nucleotides align to TRBD1. The germline CDR1 and CDR2 sequences are LGHDT and YNNKEL (reference sequence). Losses at the gene ends were 1 base for V and 4 bases for J; bases not matched to a gene: 0. This CDR3 contains 13 residues. The CDR3 is CASSQGDSYGYTF. CDR3 DNA: TGTGCCAGCAGCCAAGGGGACAGCTATGGCTACACCTTC.

V and J are TRBV9 and TRBJ1-2; 9 nucleotides align to TRBD1. The CDR3 runs to 15 residues. Per the germline V gene, CDR1 is SGDLS and CDR2 is YYNGEE. Trimming removed 4 bases from V and 6 bases from J; junction bases left unmatched: 10. The CDR3 DNA follows: TGTGCCAGCAGCAACCTCCGGGACAGGGTTCATGGCTACACCTTC. Translated, it gives CASSNLRDRVHGYTF.

This clone showed up just once. The genes are TRBV30 and TRBJ1-3, with 8 bases matching TRBD1. Germline V CDR1 and CDR2: GTSNPN, SVGIG (reference sequence). V shed 4 bases, J shed 0 bases, and the junction held 8 bases outside the gene matches. This CDR3 is built from 16 residues. CDR3 sequence: CAWNGDRGPSGNTIYF. The CDR3, as DNA: TGTGCCTGGAACGGCGACAGGGGCCCCTCTGGAAACACCATATATTTT.

The rearrangement joins TRBV6-2 or TRBV6-3 to TRBJ2-3; D is perhaps TRBD2 (7 bases). The CDR3 is 16 residues long. Trimming stripped 0 bases from V and 10 bases from J, with 20 bases between. From germline, CDR1 is MNHEY and CDR2 SVGEGT. The CDR3 region is CASSYSTERGGGAQYF. Written as DNA, the CDR3 is TGTGCCAGCAGTTACTCGACGGAGAGGGGGGGCGGGGCGCAGTATTTT.

This sequence joins TRBV5-6 and TRBJ2-1; 12 positions agree with TRBD1. Germline V gene data show CDR1 as SGHDT and CDR2 as YYEEEE. V lost 4 bases to trimming and J lost 7 bases; unmatched junction nucleotides: 9. The CDR3 length is 16 residues. As DNA, the CDR3 is TGTGCCAGCAGCCTCCTATCGGGACAGGGGGCGAATGAGCAGTTCTTC. Protein sequence: CASSLLSGQGANEQFF.

In regard to this clone: The germline gene is not matched at one end of the junction; a read error may be the cause. V is TRBV2 and J is TRBJ1-2; D uncertain. The CDR3 runs to 14 residues. Germline V lookup: CDR1 SNHLY, CDR2 FYNNEI. The CDR3 nucleotides read TGTGCCAGCAGTGAAAGGTCAGCTTACTATGGCTACATCTTC. Translating gives CASSERSAYYGYIF.

V usage is TRBV29-1 and J usage is TRBJ2-7; 9 nucleotides match TRBD1. The CDR3 sequence is 12 residues long. The V gene end was trimmed by 7 bases and the J gene end by 7 bases; junction bases not matched to a gene: 8. Germline V gene lookup returns CDR1 SQVTM and CDR2 ANQGSEA. CDR3 loop: CSANRGLGEQYF. The CDR3 DNA is TGCAGCGCAAACAGGGGGCTTGGGGAGCAGTACTTC.

This clone was recorded only once. The CDR3 bases are TGTGCCAGCAGCCAAGACGCAGGGTACAGTGGCTACACCTTC. Translated, it gives CASSQDAGYSGYTF. The V call is TRBV14, the J call TRBJ1-2, with D maybe TRBD1 (5 bases). V was shortened by 0 bases and J by 7 bases, with 12 bases between the two germline ends. The CDR3 is 14 amino acids. The germline V gene has CDR1 SGHDN and CDR2 FVKESK.

The chain uses TRBV7-2 and TRBJ1-1; 9 bases are shared with TRBD1. Germline V gene sequence: CDR1 SGHTA, CDR2 FQGNSA. The CDR3 has 13 residues. Losses at the gene ends were 8 bases for V and 7 bases for J; bases not matched to a gene: 8. The chain's CDR3 is CASRLTGGSEAFF. The CDR3 region has the DNA TGTGCCAGCCGACTTACAGGGGGCAGTGAAGCTTTCTTT.

Judged by abundance, this clone is medium-sized (0.01 to 0.1%). This chain joins TRBV9 and TRBJ1-6; 7 nucleotides line up with TRBD1. The J segment lost 8 bases and the V segment lost 3 bases, leaving 8 bases of the junction unmatched. Looked up from germline, CDR1 is SGDLS and CDR2 is YYNGEE. This CDR3 has 15 residues. The CDR3 protein is CASSARTGEDSPLHF. The CDR3, as DNA: TGTGCCAGCAGCGCAAGGACAGGTGAGGATTCACCCCTCCACTTT.

This clone was seen a single time. This chain links TRBV19 with TRBJ2-5, with TRBD2 matching 7 bases. The V segment lost 4 bases and the J segment 4 bases; nucleotides outside the gene matches: 9. Germline V gene data show CDR1 as LNHDA and CDR2 as SQIVND (reference sequence). The CDR3 runs to 15 residues. CDR3 amino acids: CASSNRGVLGETQYF. The DNA of the CDR3 is TGTGCCAGTAGTAATCGGGGGGTTTTGGGAGAGACCCAGTACTTC.

The rearrangement links TRBV3-1 (or the pseudogene TRBV3-2) to TRBJ1-2, with D hard to call. The CDR3 length is 16 residues. V was pared by 4 bases and J by 4 bases, with 19 bases between. Germline V gene lookup returns CDR1 LGHDT and CDR2 YNNKEL (reference sequence). Here the CDR3 DNA reads TGTGCCAGCAGCCGCGCGGGAGCAGCGAACCCCTATGGCTACACCTTC. Residues: CASSRAGAANPYGYTF.

The chain links TRBV30 to TRBJ1-2; a weak D match, TRBD1 (5 bases). V was clipped by 2 bases and J by 4 bases, with 11 bases between them. CDR3 length equals 13 residues. Germline lookup yields CDR1 GTSNPN and CDR2 SVGIG (reference sequence). The chain's CDR3 is CAWSTGRIYGYTF. The CDR3 DNA follows: TGTGCCTGGAGTACAGGCCGGATCTATGGCTACACCTTC.

In its sample, this clone was seen once. The genes are TRBV2 and TRBJ1-4; D call uncertain. V was trimmed by 9 bases and J by 8 bases, leaving 19 bases between them. The CDR3 contains 14 residues. Germline-derived CDR1 and CDR2 are SNHLY and FYNNEI. CDR3 residues: CASMGGRRTEKLFF. The CDR3 region has the DNA TGTGCCAGTATGGGTGGACGGAGGACGGAAAAACTGTTTTTT.

This chain uses TRBV7-3 with TRBJ2-2; 8 nucleotides agree with TRBD1. This CDR3 contains 15 residues. Per germline, CDR1 SGHTA and CDR2 FQGTGA. The V segment lost 2 bases and the J segment 4 bases; nucleotides outside the gene matches: 3. The CDR3 here is CASSLSGGGTGELFF. The CDR3 region has the DNA TGTGCCAGCAGCTTATCAGGGGGCGGCACCGGGGAGCTGTTTTTT.

The chain carries TRBV5-4 and TRBJ1-2; tentative D call: TRBD1 (5 bases). The CDR3 spans 14 residues. Germline-derived CDR1 and CDR2 are SGHNT and YYREEE (reference sequence). V was cut by 5 bases and J by 8 bases, with 19 bases left in between. The CDR3: CASRPSGPIGGYTF. Written as DNA, the CDR3 is TGTGCCAGCAGGCCCTCAGGGCCTATTGGGGGCTACACCTTC.

CDR3 coding DNA: TGTGCCAGCAGTAGACCGGGACAGGGGTTCGAGCAGTACTTC. Translating gives CASSRPGQGFEQYF. The chain carries TRBV6-5 and TRBJ2-7, with 10 bases identical to TRBD1. J was trimmed by 6 bases and V by 5 bases; bases with no gene match: 7. CDR3 size: 14 residues. Germline assignment: CDR1 MNHEY and CDR2 SVGAGI.

The rearrangement joins TRBV29-1 to TRBJ1-2; D is perhaps TRBD1 (6 bases). Germline CDR1 reads SQVTM; CDR2 reads ANQGSEA. V was clipped by 1 base and J by 2 bases, with 20 bases between them. This CDR3 comprises 17 residues. CDR3 amino acids: CSVEASGRGQNNYGYTF. In nucleotides, the CDR3 is TGCAGCGTTGAAGCTTCAGGTAGAGGACAGAACAACTATGGCTACACCTTC.

The J gene is TRBJ2-7, the V gene TRBV5-1; 9 bases line up with TRBD1. The CDR3 runs to 15 residues. Trimming took 4 bases from V and 6 from J; bases not matched to a gene: 11. The germline V gene has CDR1 SGHRS and CDR2 YFSETQ. This CDR3 is CASSLNTGGVGEQYF. The CDR3 DNA reads TGCGCCAGCAGCCTTAACACAGGGGGCGTTGGCGAGCAGTACTTC.

The chain has TRBV28 and TRBJ1-5, with D tentatively TRBD1 (5 bases). The CDR3 length is 15 residues. The V and J ends lost 2 bases and 4 bases respectively, with 12 bases between them. Germline V gene lookup returns CDR1 MDHEN and CDR2 SYDVKM. The CDR3 nucleotides read TGTGCCAGCAGTTTACCCCAGGGCCGGAATCAGCCCCAGCATTTT. Protein product: CASSLPQGRNQPQHF.